These T cell receptor beta chains were read from a single sample in a study of cytomegalovirus exposure and HLA in healthy donors. Measured with immunoSEQ multiplex PCR; TCRdb has only the in-frame clones, and not every one. The table includes fewer than 200,000 clones, over 70% detected once. The specimen was PBMCs. The receptors shown here come from a man aged 40-55 years in good health and CMV-seropositive. Both conserved end residues are part of each CDR3. D genes are given only for firm matches. Clone size is not always given. Where it is, it says once, few, many or a class for expanded clones.

v_gene	abundance	d_gene	j_gene	CDR3nt	CDR3aa
TRBV29-1	-	-	TRBJ1-2	TGCAGCGCGGAGCAGAAGGGGGATCCCTATGGCTACACCTTC	CSAEQKGDPYGYTF
TRBV4-1	-	TRBD1	TRBJ2-7	TGCGCCAGCAGTCGGGCCACGGCAGGGGGCCACGAGCAGTACTTC	CASSRATAGGHEQYF
TRBV19	once	-	TRBJ2-3	TGTGCCAGTAGCTCTTCGGCAGATACGCAGTATTTT	CASSSSADTQYF
TRBV9	-	TRBD1	TRBJ2-6	TGTGCCAGCAGCATATCCGGGACAGTTAACTCTGGGGCCAACGTCCTGACTTTC	CASSISGTVNSGANVLTF
TRBV7-2	-	-	TRBJ1-1	TGTGCCAGCAGCCTTAGGCCGGGAGGGGGCACTGAAGCTTTCTTT	CASSLRPGGGTEAFF
TRBV7-9	once	TRBD2	TRBJ2-5	TGTGCCAGCAGCTTTGCGGGAGCGAGGGAGACCCAGTACTTC	CASSFAGARETQYF
TRBV9	-	TRBD1	TRBJ1-3	TGTGCCAGCAGGGAAACGACAGGGGGTATAGACACCATATATTTT	CASRETTGGIDTIYF
TRBV7-2	-	-	TRBJ2-3	TGTGCCAGCAGCAATTCACGACTAGCAGATACGCAGTATTTT	CASSNSRLADTQYF
TRBV30	-	-	TRBJ1-6	TGTGCCTGGAGTGTACATCGGGGTACCAACTATAATTCACCCCTCCACTTT	CAWSVHRGTNYNSPLHF
TRBV5-1	few	TRBD2	TRBJ2-5	TGCGCCAGCAGCTACCTCGGGGGGCAAGAGACCCAGTACTTC	CASSYLGGQETQYF
TRBV27	-	TRBD1	TRBJ2-3	TGTGCCAGCAGTTTAGTCAGGGGGTGGATGACAGATACGCAGTATTTT	CASSLVRGWMTDTQYF
TRBV11-2	-	-	TRBJ1-5	TGTGCCAGCAGCTTGTATCTTAATCAGCCCCAGCATTTT	CASSLYLNQPQHF
TRBV6-5	-	TRBD1	TRBJ2-7	TGTGCCAGCAGTTACTGGCTAGGGGGCCAATCCTACGAGCAGTACTTC	CASSYWLGGQSYEQYF
TRBV5-1	-	-	TRBJ1-6	TGCGCCAGCAGCCGCGAGTATAATTCACCCCTCCACTTT	CASSREYNSPLHF
TRBV27	-	TRBD2	TRBJ2-5	TGTGCCAGCACCACCGGGGGGGAGCAGTACTTC	CASTTGGEQYF
TRBV7-8	-	-	TRBJ1-4	TGTGCCAGCAGCTTAGGACAAACAACTAATGAAAAACTGTTTTTT	CASSLGQTTNEKLFF
TRBV5-1	-	-	TRBJ2-3	TGCGCCAGCAGCCCTTGGGACTCCCTAAACTCAGATACGCAGTATTTT	CASSPWDSLNSDTQYF
TRBV10-2	-	TRBD1	TRBJ2-5	TGCGCCAGCAGTGCCTTACAGGGGACAGGGGAGACCCAGTACTTC	CASSALQGTGETQYF
TRBV15	-	TRBD2	TRBJ2-2	TGTGCCACCAGCCCGGCGGGGGGGGCAAGGACCGGGGAGCTGTTTTTT	CATSPAGGARTGELFF
TRBV5-4	-	TRBD1	TRBJ2-2	TGTGCCAGCAGCCCGGACAGGGGTAACACCGGGGAGCTGTTTTTT	CASSPDRGNTGELFF
TRBV4-2	-	-	TRBJ1-1	TGTGCCAGCAGCAAGTGGTCCGGGACTGAAGCTTTCTTT	CASSKWSGTEAFF
TRBV2	-	-	TRBJ1-1	TGTGCCAGCAGTAAGCTGGGGGGTAACACTGAAGCTTTCTTT	CASSKLGGNTEAFF
TRBV5-6	once	TRBD1	TRBJ1-4	TGTGCCAGCAGCACCCCGGGACAGGGATTTTCTAATGAAAAACTGTTTTTT	CASSTPGQGFSNEKLFF
TRBV7-2	-	-	TRBJ2-4	TGTGCCAGCAGCTTAGGCGGTTACAACATTCAGTACTTC	CASSLGGYNIQYF
TRBV7-9	-	-	TRBJ1-2	TGTGCCAGCAGCTTAGGTGCAGGGGAAAACCATGGCTACACCTTC	CASSLGAGENHGYTF
TRBV15	-	TRBD1	TRBJ2-7	TGTGCCACCAGCAGAGATCCGGGACAGGGGCAGCAGTACTTC	CATSRDPGQGQQYF
TRBV5-1	-	-	TRBJ1-1	TGCGCCAGCAGCCCCCGAGGTGGCCTCCCCATGAACACTGAAGCTTTCTTT	CASSPRGGLPMNTEAFF
TRBV29-1	-	-	TRBJ2-3	TGCAGCGTTGGAGTCACAGATACGCAGTATTTT	CSVGVTDTQYF
TRBV11-2	once	TRBD2	TRBJ2-4	TGTGCCAGCAGCTTCTTAGCGGGAGAACCAAGAAACATTCAGTACTTC	CASSFLAGEPRNIQYF
TRBV5-8	-	-	TRBJ2-2	TGTGCCAGCAGCCTAGACGCTACGGGAGGGGAGCTGTTTTTT	CASSLDATGGELFF
TRBV5-4	-	-	TRBJ1-2	TGTGCCAGCAGCTTGATAGACAGCCCATACTATGGCTACACCTTC	CASSLIDSPYYGYTF
TRBV11-2	-	TRBD2	TRBJ2-1	TGTGCCAGCAGCTTACGGGGGACTAGCGGATACAATGAGCAGTTCTTC	CASSLRGTSGYNEQFF
TRBV7-6	-	TRBD2	TRBJ2-1	TGTGCCAGCAGCTCGGGACTAGGAGGGGAGAGGGAGCAGTTCTTC	CASSSGLGGEREQFF
TRBV6-6	-	TRBD1	TRBJ1-1	TGTGCCAGCAGTCCTAGGACAGGGGAGAACACTGAAGCTTTCTTT	CASSPRTGENTEAFF
TRBV30	-	-	TRBJ1-6	TGTGCCTGGAGTGTAGGGGACAATCTCCTCCACTTT	CAWSVGDNLLHF
TRBV4-1	-	-	TRBJ1-3	TGCGCCAGCAGCCAAGATAACAATTGGGGGGAAAGAAACACCATATATTTT	CASSQDNNWGERNTIYF
TRBV19	-	-	TRBJ2-1	TGTGCCAGTAGTATACGGGTCGCAACCCAAGACAATGAGCAGTTCTTC	CASSIRVATQDNEQFF
TRBV9	-	-	TRBJ2-7	TGTGCCAGCAGCGTCCAACCGGGGGTGACCTACGAGCAGTACTTC	CASSVQPGVTYEQYF
TRBV7-9	-	TRBD1	TRBJ2-1	TGTGCCAGCAGCTGGACAGGGGAGCAGTTCTTC	CASSWTGEQFF
TRBV2	few	TRBD1	TRBJ1-1	TGTGCCAGCAGTGATCAGGGGGCGCGTACCACTGAAGCTTTCTTT	CASSDQGARTTEAFF
TRBV7-9	-	TRBD2	TRBJ2-1	TGTGCCGTCTGGGGGGCGGGAGGGATGGGGAGCTCCTACAATGAGCAGTTCTTC	CAVWGAGGMGSSYNEQFF
TRBV10-1	once	TRBD1	TRBJ1-2	TGCGCCAGCAGTCCCGGGACAGGGGACCGTGGCTACACCTTC	CASSPGTGDRGYTF
TRBV11-2	-	-	TRBJ2-7	TGTGCCAGCAGCGTCCTAACGGGGGACCCAAGACTTTACGAGCAGTACTTC	CASSVLTGDPRLYEQYF
TRBV9	-	-	TRBJ2-7	TGTGCCAGTGCGGGACCTTCCTCCTACGAGCAGTACTTC	CASAGPSSYEQYF
TRBV5-1	-	-	TRBJ1-1	TGCGCCAGCAGCTTGGGTGCGGGGGGCACTGAAGCTTTCTTT	CASSLGAGGTEAFF
TRBV5-1	-	-	TRBJ1-4	TGCGCCAGCAGCCCCCAGGTCCAGGATGAAAAACTGTTTTTT	CASSPQVQDEKLFF
TRBV7-3	-	TRBD1	TRBJ1-6	TGTGCCAGCAGCTTAAATACAGGGGGTATGTCACCCCTCCACTTT	CASSLNTGGMSPLHF
TRBV5-1	-	TRBD2	TRBJ2-5	TGCGCCAGCAGCTTGGAAGGCGGGAGGGCGGAGACCCAGTACTTC	CASSLEGGRAETQYF
TRBV7-3	-	-	TRBJ2-1	TGTGCCAGCAGGCGGGGAAGCGAGCGGGATGAGCAGTTCTTC	CASRRGSERDEQFF
TRBV29-1	-	TRBD2	TRBJ2-5	TGCAGCGTCACCAAGACTAGCGGGAGACAAGAGACCCAGTACTTC	CSVTKTSGRQETQYF
TRBV5-4	-	TRBD1	TRBJ2-7	TGTGCCAGCAGTACCAGACAGGGGAGTAGCGAGCAGTACTTC	CASSTRQGSSEQYF
TRBV29-1	-	-	TRBJ2-5	TGCAGCGTTGCTAGAGAGACCCAGTACTTC	CSVARETQYF
TRBV9	-	TRBD2	TRBJ2-7	TGTGCCAGCAGCGTAGGTACTAGCGGGAGGGAACTCTCCTACGAGCAGTACTTC	CASSVGTSGRELSYEQYF
TRBV10-2	-	-	TRBJ1-5	TGCGCCAGCAGTGACCCCGGGACTAGGAACGGCAATCAGCCCCAGCATTTT	CASSDPGTRNGNQPQHF
TRBV6-1	-	TRBD2	TRBJ2-3	TGTGCCAGCAGTGGGAGGGGGACTAGCGGGGCCACAGATACGCAGTATTTT	CASSGRGTSGATDTQYF
TRBV10-3	-	TRBD1	TRBJ2-3	TGTGCCAGCCTGGGACAGGGGACAGATACGCAGTATTTT	CASLGQGTDTQYF
TRBV29-1	-	TRBD1	TRBJ1-2	TGCAGCGTTGAAGATCGGATGACTAGGACAGGCCGGATTCTGTATGGCTACACCTTC	CSVEDRMTRTGRILYGYTF
TRBV19	once	-	TRBJ2-7	TGTGCCAGTACCCCGGGACAAGCTCTCTCCGAGCAGTACTTC	CASTPGQALSEQYF
TRBV5-1	-	TRBD1	TRBJ2-1	TGCGCCAGCAGCCCGCCGGGACAGGCACCTTACAATGAGCAGTTCTTC	CASSPPGQAPYNEQFF
TRBV5-6	-	-	TRBJ2-7	TGTGCCAGCAGCGCTCGAGGTATGAACTACGAGCAGTACTTC	CASSARGMNYEQYF